Listed below are T cell receptor beta chains from one sample, sequenced in a study of cytomegalovirus exposure and HLA in healthy donors. Repertoires were generated with immunoSEQ multiplex PCR, while TCRdb's copy carries only in-frame clones and drops some. The sample has 150,000 to 200,000 clones, about 90% seen once. The source material was PBMCs. These receptors originate from a woman younger than 30 in good health and CMV-seropositive. Both conserved end residues are part of each CDR3. A D gene is named only where the DNA matches it firmly. Clone size, where shown, is once, few, many, or a class for clones that have expanded.

-	TRBV5-5	TRBJ1-2	-	TGTGCCAGCAGCGGGAGCGGGGAGGACGGCCTCTATGGCTACACCTTC	CASSGSGEDGLYGYTF
-	TRBV9	TRBJ2-7	-	TGTGCCAGCAGCGTATATGAGAGCACAGGGAACGAGCAGTACTTC	CASSVYESTGNEQYF
-	TRBV7-2	TRBJ2-3	-	TGTGCCAGCAGCTCCGGACAGCCCGGGCGGGAGCTCTTGCCGCAGTATTTT	CASSSGQPGRELLPQYF
TRBD1	TRBV6-1	TRBJ2-7	-	TGTGCCAGCAGTGAAGCCTTAGGACAGGGCGGTAACGAGCAGTACTTC	CASSEALGQGGNEQYF
-	TRBV2	TRBJ2-2	-	TGTGCCAGGAGTCCAACTAGCACCGGGGAGCTGTTTTTT	CARSPTSTGELFF
-	TRBV2	TRBJ1-4	-	TGTGCCAGCGGGAGGACGGCCAGGTCGACTAATGAAAAACTGTTTTTT	CASGRTARSTNEKLFF
-	TRBV6-5	TRBJ2-2	-	TGTGCCAGCAAACCGGAGGGTAACACCGGGGAGCTGTTTTTT	CASKPEGNTGELFF
-	TRBV29-1	TRBJ2-1	-	TGCAGCGTTGGAGGCAATGAGCAGTTCTTC	CSVGGNEQFF
-	TRBV14	TRBJ2-2	-	TGTGCCAGCAGCCAAGACCACCGGGGAGCAATTTTT	CASSQDHRGAIF
TRBD1	TRBV5-1	TRBJ2-1	-	TGCGCCAGCAGCTTGGAAGGGGGCCTCTACAATGAGCAGTTCTTC	CASSLEGGLYNEQFF
-	TRBV11-2	TRBJ1-2	once	TGTGCCAGCAGCTTAGCCCAGGGGCACTATGGCTACACCTTC	CASSLAQGHYGYTF
-	TRBV29-1	TRBJ1-1	-	TGCAGCGTGGGGACGGTCGGCGGGGTGAACACTGAAGCTTTCTTT	CSVGTVGGVNTEAFF